Listed here are 18 T cell receptor beta chains from one sample, sequenced in a study of Graves' ophthalmopathy and Graves' hyperthyroidism. The study amplified TCR beta CDR3 regions using RNA transcripts. Second-round multiplex PCR followed a first-round RT-PCR using HTBI primers. TCRdb re-analysed the multiplex PCR reads in MiXCR, keeping a single row per CDR3 protein. Of 340,000 or so distinct CDR3 sequences listed, roughly a sixth were seen once; the top ten hold 9% to 15%. Source material: peripheral blood. These TCRs come from an adult man with Graves' ophthalmopathy.

This clonotype came up many times. The V and J genes are TRBV30 and TRBJ2-7; D gene ambiguous. The CDR3 has 12 amino acids. The ends were cut back, 0 bases at V and 1 base at J, with 4 bases in the middle. Germline-derived CDR1 and CDR2 are GTSNPN and SVGIG (reference sequence). CDR3 sequence reads: CAWSVTSYEQYF. For the CDR3, the DNA is TGTGCCTGGAGTGTAACGTCCTACGAGCAGTACTTC.

The CDR3 DNA reads as TGCAGTGCGTACAGGGAACGGGGGGAGACCCAGTACTTC. Translated, it gives CSAYRERGETQYF. The genes are TRBV20-1 and TRBJ2-5; D is tentatively TRBD1 or TRBD2 (6 bases each). The CDR3 is 13 amino acids. The V end was cut by 6 bases, the J end by 5 bases, with 16 bases between. Germline CDR1 DFQATT, CDR2 SNEGSKA (reference sequence).

The chain employs TRBV5-1 and TRBJ2-2, with 9 bases lining up with TRBD1. V lost 2 bases and J lost 5; bases outside the gene matches: 4. There are 15 residues in the CDR3. Germline V gives CDR1 SGHRS, CDR2 YFSETQ. In DNA form, the CDR3 reads TGCGCCAGCAGCTTAACAGGGGGCCCTACCGGGGAGCTGTTTTTT. Amino acids: CASSLTGGPTGELFF.

This clonotype was observed at least ten times. The J gene is TRBJ2-3, the V gene TRBV19, with 9 bases that match TRBD2. The length of the CDR3 is 14 residues. Germline CDR1 reads LNHDA; CDR2 reads SQIVND (reference sequence). Trimming at V came to 10 bases and at J to 1 base, leaving 6 bases not matched to a gene. The CDR3 DNA sequence: TGTGCCACATCCTTAGCGGGGGGCACAGATACGCAGTATTTT. Protein: CATSLAGGTDTQYF.

This chain links TRBV6-2 or TRBV6-3 with TRBJ2-7, with 8 bases lining up with TRBD2. V dropped 6 bases and J dropped 0; count of bases not matched to a gene: 4. In germline, CDR1 is MNHEY, CDR2 SVGEGT. CDR3 length: 14 residues. CDR3 in amino acids: CASSRGGLSYEQYF. DNA of the CDR3: TGTGCCAGCAGCCGCGGGGGGCTCTCCTACGAGCAGTACTTC.

This clonotype was seen many times. The chain has TRBV7-2 and TRBJ2-7; 8 bases align to TRBD2. This CDR3 contains 15 residues. V gave up 5 bases and J gave up 3 bases; unmatched junction bases: 9. Germline values: CDR1 SGHTA, CDR2 FQGNSA. The CDR3 loop is CASSPRRLAGYEQYF. The CDR3 DNA sequence: TGTGCCAGCAGCCCCCGGCGTCTAGCGGGCTACGAGCAGTACTTC.

This clonotype was counted only a few times. The junction does not match germline at one end; this may be a read error. This chain links TRBV5-5 with TRBJ2-2, with D perhaps matching TRBD1 or TRBD2 (6 bases each). This CDR3 has 15 residues. Germline CDR1 SGHKS, CDR2 YYEKEE (reference sequence). This CDR3 reads CVSSLGGANTGELFF. CDR3 bases: TGTGTCAGCAGCTTGGGGGGCGCGAACACCGGGGAGCTGTTTTTT.

There are many counts of this clonotype. The gene calls are TRBV6-1 and TRBJ2-7, with 10 bases identical to TRBD1. The CDR3 loop spans 15 amino acids. Germline V gives CDR1 MNHNS, CDR2 SASEGT. J was trimmed by 3 bases and V by 5 bases; bases with no gene match: 7. CDR3 in DNA: TGTGCCAGCAGTATTGAGACAGGGGGCTTCTACGAGCAGTACTTC. This translates into CASSIETGGFYEQYF.

This clonotype was counted at least ten times. The rearrangement joins TRBV12-3 or TRBV12-4 to TRBJ1-2; a possible D gene is TRBD1 (5 bases). The V end was cut by 2 bases, the J end by 2 bases, with 12 bases between. The CDR3 has 15 residues. DNA of the CDR3: TGTGCCAGCAGTTTAACCGGGACCGGGAACTATGGCTACACCTTC. The encoded protein is CASSLTGTGNYGYTF.

This clonotype has ten or more counts. The genes are TRBV6-2 or TRBV6-3 and TRBJ2-3, with D possibly being TRBD2 (6 bases). The V end lost 0 bases, the J end lost 0 bases, and 10 bases lay between the germline ends. Germline values: CDR1 MNHEY, CDR2 SVGEGT. This CDR3 is 16 amino acids long. CDR3 sequence reads: CASSYSASASTDTQYF. The CDR3 DNA sequence: TGTGCCAGCAGTTACTCGGCTAGCGCTAGCACAGATACGCAGTATTTT.

This clonotype was seen repeatedly, ten times or more. This sequence joins TRBV6-5 and TRBJ1-3, with TRBD1 matching 7 bases. The germline gives CDR1 MNHEY, CDR2 SVGAGI. V shed 6 bases, J shed 2 bases, and the junction held 4 bases outside the gene matches. This CDR3 spans 14 amino acids. This CDR3 reads CASRRGLAGNTIYF. In DNA form, the CDR3 reads TGTGCCAGCAGAAGGGGGCTGGCTGGAAACACCATATATTTT.

In this sample, this clonotype turned up many times. The chain couples TRBV30 to TRBJ1-1, with D possibly matching TRBD1 (5 bases). This CDR3 spans 14 amino acids. With 2 bases removed from V and 0 bases from J, the gap between germline ends came to 10 bases. Germline lookup yields CDR1 GTSNPN and CDR2 SVGIG (reference sequence). CDR3 loop: CAWSLTEMNTEAFF. For the CDR3, the DNA is TGTGCCTGGAGTCTGACAGAAATGAACACTGAAGCTTTCTTT.

The chain carries TRBV12-3 or TRBV12-4 and TRBJ1-5; 8 bases align to TRBD1. V lost 5 bases, J lost 2 bases, and 5 bases stayed unmatched. The CDR3 contains 15 residues. CDR3 nucleotide sequence: TGTGCCAGCAGTCCAGGGGGCTCGGGCAATCAGCCCCAGCATTTT. Translation: CASSPGGSGNQPQHF.

There are a few counts of this clonotype. This may arise from a read error, as a much more abundant clone is one base away. The rearrangement uses TRBV6-2 or TRBV6-3 and TRBJ1-1; D possibly corresponds to TRBD1 (6 bases). The germline V gene encodes CDR1 MNHEY and CDR2 SVGEGT. The CDR3 contains 15 residues. Here the CDR3 reads CVSSYAGGANTEAFF. Here the CDR3 DNA reads TGTGTCAGCAGTTACGCTGGGGGGGCTAACACTGAAGCTTTCTTT.

This rearrangement joins TRBV20-1 to TRBJ2-5; the D is unclear. The CDR3 is made up of 13 amino acids. The germline gives CDR1 DFQATT, CDR2 SNEGSKA (reference sequence). The germline V and J ends were trimmed by 3 bases and 4 bases, with 12 bases remaining between them. CDR3 region: CSASVLVGETQYF. DNA for the CDR3: TGCAGTGCTAGTGTGCTAGTTGGAGAGACCCAGTACTTC.

This clonotype was recorded many times. CDR3 DNA sequence: TGTGCCAGCAGAGCCCCGGGACAGGGATTGCTCTACGAGCAGTACTTC. Translated, it gives CASRAPGQGLLYEQYF. This chain links TRBV12-3 or TRBV12-4 with TRBJ2-7, with TRBD1 matching over 9 bases. V was pared by 6 bases and J by 3 bases, with 12 bases of the junction left unmatched. The CDR3 length is 16 residues.

This clonotype was observed many times. The CDR3 sequence is CASSTGGPKNIQYF. For the CDR3, the DNA is TGTGCCAGCAGTACGGGGGGACCCAAAAACATTCAGTACTTC. The chain carries TRBV27 and TRBJ2-4, with 7 nucleotides matching TRBD2. The CDR3 extends over 14 amino acids. J was trimmed by 2 bases and V by 5 bases; bases with no gene match: 3. Germline loops: CDR1 MNHEY, CDR2 SMNVEV (reference sequence).

This clonotype appeared many times. The V and J genes are TRBV28 and TRBJ1-2; unclear D gene. This CDR3 is built from 13 residues. With 7 bases removed from V and 8 bases from J, the gap between germline ends came to 17 bases. Looked up from germline, CDR1 is MDHEN and CDR2 is SYDVKM. CDR3 amino acids: CASNVAPVFGYTF. CDR3 nucleotides: TGTGCCAGCAACGTCGCCCCCGTATTCGGCTACACCTTC.